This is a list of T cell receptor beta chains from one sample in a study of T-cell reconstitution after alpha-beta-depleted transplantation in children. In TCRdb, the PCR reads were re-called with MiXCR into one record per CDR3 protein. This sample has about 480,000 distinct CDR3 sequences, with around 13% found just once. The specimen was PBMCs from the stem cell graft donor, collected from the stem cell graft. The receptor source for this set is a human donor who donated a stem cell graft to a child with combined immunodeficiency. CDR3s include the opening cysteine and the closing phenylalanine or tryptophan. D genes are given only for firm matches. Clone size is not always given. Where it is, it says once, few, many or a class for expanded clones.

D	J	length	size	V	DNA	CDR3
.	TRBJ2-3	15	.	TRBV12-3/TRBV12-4	TGTGCCAGCAGTTCCATGGGACCTTATGGCGATACGCAGTATTTT	CASSSMGPYGDTQYF
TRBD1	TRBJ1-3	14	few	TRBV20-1	TGCAGTGCTCGAGGGACAGGGGGCGGAAACACCATATATTTT	CSARGTGGGNTIYF
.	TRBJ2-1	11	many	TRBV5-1	TGCGCCAGCCGAGTCGTAGATGAGCAGTTCTTC	CASRVVDEQFF
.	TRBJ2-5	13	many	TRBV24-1	TGTGCCACCAGTGATCCGGGTCTAGAGACCCAGTACTTC	CATSDPGLETQYF
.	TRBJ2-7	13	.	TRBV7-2	TGTGCCAGCAGCTTAGGTCAATTGTTGGAGCAGTACTTC	CASSLGQLLEQYF
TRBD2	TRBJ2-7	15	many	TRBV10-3	TGTGCCATCAGTGATGCTAGCGGGGCGTCCTACGAGCAGTACTTC	CAISDASGASYEQYF
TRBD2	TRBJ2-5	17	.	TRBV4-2	TGTGCCAGCAGCCAAACTAGCGGGAGGGCACAATATAGGACCCAGTACTTC	CASSQTSGRAQYRTQYF
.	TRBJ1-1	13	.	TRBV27	TGTGCCAGCAGAGACAGGTTCAACACTGAAGCTTTCTTT	CASRDRFNTEAFF
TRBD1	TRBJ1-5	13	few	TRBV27	TGTGCCAGCAGTCGCCTACGGGACAGACCCCAGCATTTT	CASSRLRDRPQHF
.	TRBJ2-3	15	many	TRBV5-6	TGTGCCAGCAGCGACGGGACTTACAGCACAGATACGCAGTATTTT	CASSDGTYSTDTQYF
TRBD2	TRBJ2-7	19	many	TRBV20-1	TGCAGTGCTAGAGCCTATCCGACTAGCGGGAGAACGTTCCCCTACGAGCAGTACTTC	CSARAYPTSGRTFPYEQYF
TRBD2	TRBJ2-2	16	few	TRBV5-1	TGCGCCAGCAGCTTGATCGGGACTACGAACACCGGGGAGCTGTTTTTT	CASSLIGTTNTGELFF
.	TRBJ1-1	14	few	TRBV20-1	TGCAGTGCTAGACGGGACGGCCAGAACACTGAAGCTTTCTTT	CSARRDGQNTEAFF
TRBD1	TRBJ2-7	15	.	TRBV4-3	TGCGCCAGCAGCCAAGGAAAGGGACAGATGTACGCGCAGTACTTC	CASSQGKGQMYAQYF
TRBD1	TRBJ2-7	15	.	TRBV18	TGTGCCAGCTCACTTCAGGGGGCCGGAGTCGACGAGCAGTACTTC	CASSLQGAGVDEQYF
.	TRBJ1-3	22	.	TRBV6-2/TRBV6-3	TGTGCCAGCATTACCCCTCGCGCCGGTGGAGGGTTGGCAGCAATCTCTGGAAACACCATATATTTT	CASITPRAGGGLAAISGNTIYF
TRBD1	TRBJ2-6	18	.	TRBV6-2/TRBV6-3	TGTGCCAGCCGGGACAGTGATTATGGGGGCTCTGGGGCCAACGTCCTGACTTTC	CASRDSDYGGSGANVLTF
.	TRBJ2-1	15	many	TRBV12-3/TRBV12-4	TGTGCCAGCAGTTTAGGGCGGGCCCGTTACAATGAGCAGTTCTTC	CASSLGRARYNEQFF
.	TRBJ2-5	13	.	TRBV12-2	TGTGCAAGTCGCCCCAGCGGGGGGAGGACCCAGTACTTC	CASRPSGGRTQYF
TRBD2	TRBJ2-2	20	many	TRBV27	TGTGCCAGCAGTTTTCGGGGACCCTTAGAGGAGGGACTAGCCCCCGGGGAGCTGTTTTTT	CASSFRGPLEEGLAPGELFF
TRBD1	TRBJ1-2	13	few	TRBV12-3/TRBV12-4	TGTGCCAGCAGTACGACAGGGGTTTCTGGCTACACCTTC	CASSTTGVSGYTF
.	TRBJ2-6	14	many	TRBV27	TGTGCCAGCCTAGGATTCTCTGGGGCCAACGTCCTGACTTTC	CASLGFSGANVLTF
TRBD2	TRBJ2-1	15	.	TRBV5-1	TGCGCCAGCAGCTCGGATTCGGGGGGTAGGGATGAGCAGTTCTTC	CASSSDSGGRDEQFF
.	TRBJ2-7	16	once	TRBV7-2	TGTGCCAGCAGCTTTGGGGGGAGAGCAGCCTCCTACGAGCAGTACTTC	CASSFGGRAASYEQYF
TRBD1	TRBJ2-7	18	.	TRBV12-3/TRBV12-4	TGTGCCAGCGGGCCCCGGACAGGGGAACAAACCGGGGGTGGCGAGCAGTACTTC	CASGPRTGEQTGGGEQYF
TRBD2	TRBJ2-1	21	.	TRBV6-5	TGTGCCAGCAGTCGAGACAGGGGGCTCGTACTAGCGGGAGGCTCGGACAATGAGCAGTTCTTC	CASSRDRGLVLAGGSDNEQFF
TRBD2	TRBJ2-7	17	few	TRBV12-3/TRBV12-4	TGTGCCAGCAGTCCCGGGACTAGCGGGAGGCCCGACTACGAGCAGTACTTC	CASSPGTSGRPDYEQYF
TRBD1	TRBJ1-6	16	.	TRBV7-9	TGTGCCAGCAGCCTTACCGGGACAGGGAGTAATTCACCCCTCCACTTT	CASSLTGTGSNSPLHF
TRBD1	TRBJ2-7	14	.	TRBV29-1	TGCAGCGTTGAAGCTGGACAGGGAGGATACGAGCAGTACTTC	CSVEAGQGGYEQYF
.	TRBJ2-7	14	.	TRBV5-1	TGCGCCAGCAGCCCGGCTTTCCTCCCCTACGAGCAGTACTTC	CASSPAFLPYEQYF
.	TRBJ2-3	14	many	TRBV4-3	TGCGCCAGCAGCCAAGTCTTCCTTGGATCGGCGCAGTATTTT	CASSQVFLGSAQYF
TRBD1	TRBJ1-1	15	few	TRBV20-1	TGCAGTGCTAGGGCAGGGACAGGGGTGAACACTGAAGCTTTCTTT	CSARAGTGVNTEAFF
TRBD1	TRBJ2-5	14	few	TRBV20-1	TGCAGTGCCCAGGACAGGGGGCAGTCAGAGACCCAGTACTTC	CSAQDRGQSETQYF
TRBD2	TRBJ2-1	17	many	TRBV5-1	TGCGCCAGCAGCTTGGAGACTAGCGGGAGCTCCTACAATGAGCAGTTCTTC	CASSLETSGSSYNEQFF
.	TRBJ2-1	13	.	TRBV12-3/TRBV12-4	TGTGCCAGCAGCCGGGACGCCCACAATGAGCAGTTCTTC	CASSRDAHNEQFF
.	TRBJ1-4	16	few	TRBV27	TGTGCCAGCAGGCCCCAAGGGGCCAGGGAGGGTGAAAAACTGTTTTTT	CASRPQGAREGEKLFF
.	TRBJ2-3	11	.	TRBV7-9	TGTGCCAACGGACCTACAGATACGCAGTATTTT	CANGPTDTQYF
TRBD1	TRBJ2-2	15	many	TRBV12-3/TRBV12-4	TGTGCCAGCAGTGTAGACAGGGGAGGCACCGGGGAGCTGTTTTTT	CASSVDRGGTGELFF
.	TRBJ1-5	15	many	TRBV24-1	TGTGCCACCAGTGATGCCGGGACAAAGAATCAGCCCCAGCATTTT	CATSDAGTKNQPQHF
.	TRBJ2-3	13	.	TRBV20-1	TGCAGTGCCCTTAGTCCTCCCCGAGATACGCAGTATTTT	CSALSPPRDTQYF
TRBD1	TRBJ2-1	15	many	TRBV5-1	TGCGCCAGCAGCAGGGACAGGGCATCCTACAATGAGCAGTTCTTC	CASSRDRASYNEQFF
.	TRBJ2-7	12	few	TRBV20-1	TGCAGTGCACCGGGACCATCCTACGAGCAGTACTTC	CSAPGPSYEQYF
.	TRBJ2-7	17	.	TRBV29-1	TGCAGCGTTAGCCGCGGACAGATCGGGACTACCGGTCGGGAGCAGTACTTC	CSVSRGQIGTTGREQYF
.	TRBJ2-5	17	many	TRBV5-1	TGCGCCAGCAGCTTCGGACGCACCGGGACTCTCCAAGAGACCCAGTACTTC	CASSFGRTGTLQETQYF
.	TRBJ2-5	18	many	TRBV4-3	TGCGCCAGCAGCCTACGGGGGACAGTGCAATCTAAAAGGGGGACCCAGTACTTC	CASSLRGTVQSKRGTQYF
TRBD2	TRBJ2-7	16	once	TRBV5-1	TGCGCCAGCAGCCCCCGGACTAGCGGAATAGTCTACGAGCAGTACTTC	CASSPRTSGIVYEQYF
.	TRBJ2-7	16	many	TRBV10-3	TGTGCCATCAGTGAGTCCTTAGGCAGAACCTCCTACGAGCAGTACTTC	CAISESLGRTSYEQYF
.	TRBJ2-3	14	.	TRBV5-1	TGCGCCAGCAGCTTGGAAATGCACACAGATACGCAGTATTTT	CASSLEMHTDTQYF
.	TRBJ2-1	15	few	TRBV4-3	TGCGCCAGCAGCCAAGACCCTAGCACGTACAATGAGCAGTTCTTC	CASSQDPSTYNEQFF
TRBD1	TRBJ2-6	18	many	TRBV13	TGTGCCAGCAGCCGACCGGGACAGGGGGTCTTTGGGGCCAACGTCCTGACTTTC	CASSRPGQGVFGANVLTF
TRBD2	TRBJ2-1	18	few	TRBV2	TGTGCCAGCAGTGAAGCTCTTACTTCGGGACTACCCTATGATGAGCAGTTCTTC	CASSEALTSGLPYDEQFF